What follows is one TCR beta chain and its context. The antigen is undetermined. TCRdb reanalysed the reads using MiXCR and keeps one entry per CDR3 protein. This sample has fewer than 1,000,000 distinct CDR3 sequences; approximately 32% occur once, and the top ten carry 13%. Trimming took 3 bases from V and 4 from J, leaving 11 bases between them. Per the germline V gene, CDR1 is KGHDR and CDR2 is SFDVKD. The CDR3 is 14 residues long. This entry comes from a study of T cell repertoires in cytomegalovirus infection. The chain joins TRBV24-1 to TRBJ2-5, with D possibly matching TRBD1 (5 bases). The specimen comprised cultured CD8+ T cells from PBMCs, sampled from culture after CMV antigen stimulation. The sequence derives from a human donor in good health (CMV status not recorded). Some clones in this sample may be carry-over from other donors' samples. The CDR3 is CATSDGRVGETQYF. The DNA for the CDR3 is TGTGCCACCAGTGATGGCAGGGTGGGAGAGACCCAGTACTTC.